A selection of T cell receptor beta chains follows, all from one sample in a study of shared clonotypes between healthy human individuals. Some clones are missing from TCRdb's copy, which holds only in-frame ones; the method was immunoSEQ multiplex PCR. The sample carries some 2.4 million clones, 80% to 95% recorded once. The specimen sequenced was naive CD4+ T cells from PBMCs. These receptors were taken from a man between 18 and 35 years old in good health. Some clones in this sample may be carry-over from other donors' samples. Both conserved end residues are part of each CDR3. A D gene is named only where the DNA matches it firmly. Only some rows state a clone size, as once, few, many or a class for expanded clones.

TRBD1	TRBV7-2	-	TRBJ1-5	CASSLRQGALQPQHF	TGTGCCAGCAGCTTAAGGCAGGGGGCTTTGCAGCCCCAGCATTTT
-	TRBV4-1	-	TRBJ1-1	CASSQALKAFF	TGCGCCAGCAGCCAAGCCCTTAAAGCTTTCTTT
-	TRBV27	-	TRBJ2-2	CASSSWATGELFF	TGTGCCAGCAGTTCATGGGCGACCGGGGAGCTGTTTTTT
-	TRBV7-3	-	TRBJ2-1	CASSSNSPLAGYNEQFF	TGTGCCAGCAGCTCGAATTCCCCCCTAGCAGGCTACAATGAGCAGTTCTTC
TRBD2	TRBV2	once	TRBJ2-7	CASGRDEQYF	TGTGCCAGCGGGAGGGACGAGCAGTACTTC
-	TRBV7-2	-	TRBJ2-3	CASSLAMGWGTNTDTQYF	TGTGCCAGCAGCTTAGCTATGGGTTGGGGTACAAACACAGATACGCAGTATTTT
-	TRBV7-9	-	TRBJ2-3	CASSFGADTQYF	TGTGCCAGCAGCTTTGGAGCAGATACGCAGTATTTT
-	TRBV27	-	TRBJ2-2	CASSTTNTGELFF	TGTGCCAGCAGTACCACCAACACCGGGGAGCTGTTTTTT
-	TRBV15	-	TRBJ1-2	CATSRAGGDGYTF	TGTGCCACCAGCAGGGCGGGGGGGGATGGCTACACCTTC
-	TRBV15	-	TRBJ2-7	CATSRDPSGNSYEQYF	TGTGCCACCAGCAGAGATCCCAGCGGAAACTCCTACGAGCAGTACTTC
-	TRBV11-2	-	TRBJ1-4	CASSRPRAATNEKLFF	TGTGCCAGCAGCCGCCCGAGGGCTGCAACTAATGAAAAACTGTTTTTT
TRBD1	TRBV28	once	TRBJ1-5	CASSLGFLQGVKPQHF	TGTGCCAGCAGTTTGGGTTTCTTGCAGGGGGTGAAGCCCCAGCATTTT
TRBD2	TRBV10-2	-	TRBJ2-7	CASSERASGSGEQYF	TGCGCCAGCAGTGAAAGGGCTAGCGGGAGCGGGGAGCAGTACTTC
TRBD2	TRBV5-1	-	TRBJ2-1	CASSSALAGGIYNEQFF	TGCGCCAGCAGCTCCGCACTAGCGGGAGGGATCTACAATGAGCAGTTCTTC
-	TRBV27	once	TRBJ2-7	CASSLRGLGEQYF	TGTGCCAGCAGTTTAAGGGGTTTGGGCGAGCAGTACTTC
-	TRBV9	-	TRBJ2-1	CASSQWADSLDNEQFF	TGTGCCAGCAGCCAATGGGCAGATTCGTTGGACAATGAGCAGTTCTTC
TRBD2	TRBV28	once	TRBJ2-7	CASLAAPYEQYF	TGTGCCAGTCTAGCGGCACCCTACGAGCAGTACTTC
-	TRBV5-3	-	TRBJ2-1	CARSTGSAQFF	TGTGCCAGAAGCACCGGGAGCGCGCAGTTCTTC
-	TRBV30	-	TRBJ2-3	CAWSREDTQYF	TGTGCCTGGAGTAGAGAGGATACGCAGTATTTT
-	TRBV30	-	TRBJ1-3	CAWTRDGGNTIYF	TGTGCCTGGACCCGGGACGGCGGAAACACCATATATTTT
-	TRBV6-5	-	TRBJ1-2	CASSYYGKNYGYTF	TGTGCCAGCAGTTACTACGGAAAAAACTATGGCTACACCTTC
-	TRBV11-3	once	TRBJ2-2	CASSQRNTGELFF	TGTGCCAGCAGCCAAAGAAACACCGGGGAGCTGTTTTTT
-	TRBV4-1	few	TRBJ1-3	CASSHPTYGNTIYF	TGCGCCAGCAGCCATCCGACATACGGAAACACCATATATTTT
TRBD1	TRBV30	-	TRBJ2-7	CAWSVGQGGYEQYF	TGTGCCTGGAGTGTCGGACAGGGCGGATACGAGCAGTACTTC
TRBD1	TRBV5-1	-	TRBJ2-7	CASSYSPDRGLEQYF	TGCGCCAGCAGCTACAGCCCGGACAGGGGGCTCGAGCAGTACTTC
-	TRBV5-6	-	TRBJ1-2	CASSRVSYGYTF	TGTGCCAGCAGCCGGGTCTCTTATGGCTACACCTTC
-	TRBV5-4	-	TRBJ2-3	CASSLASTDTQYF	TGTGCCAGCAGCTTGGCGAGCACAGATACGCAGTATTTT
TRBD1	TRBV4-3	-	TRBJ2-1	CASSQTLPDRGDEQFF	TGCGCCAGCAGCCAAACTTTACCGGACAGGGGCGATGAGCAGTTCTTC
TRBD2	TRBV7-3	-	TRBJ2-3	CASSLGLAGFTDTQYF	TGTGCCAGCAGCTTAGGACTAGCGGGATTCACAGATACGCAGTATTTT
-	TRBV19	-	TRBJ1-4	CASSITSAATNEKLFF	TGTGCCAGTAGTATCACCTCGGCTGCAACTAATGAAAAACTGTTTTTT
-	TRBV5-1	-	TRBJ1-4	CASSLPAARNEKLFF	TGCGCCAGCAGCCTCCCCGCAGCCCGGAATGAAAAACTGTTTTTT
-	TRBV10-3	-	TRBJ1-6	CAISESSGMGNSPLHF	TGTGCCATCAGTGAGTCGTCTGGGATGGGAAATTCACCCCTCCACTTT
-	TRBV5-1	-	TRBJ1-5	CASSLGAGPDQPQHF	TGCGCCAGCAGCTTGGGGGCAGGACCGGATCAGCCCCAGCATTTT